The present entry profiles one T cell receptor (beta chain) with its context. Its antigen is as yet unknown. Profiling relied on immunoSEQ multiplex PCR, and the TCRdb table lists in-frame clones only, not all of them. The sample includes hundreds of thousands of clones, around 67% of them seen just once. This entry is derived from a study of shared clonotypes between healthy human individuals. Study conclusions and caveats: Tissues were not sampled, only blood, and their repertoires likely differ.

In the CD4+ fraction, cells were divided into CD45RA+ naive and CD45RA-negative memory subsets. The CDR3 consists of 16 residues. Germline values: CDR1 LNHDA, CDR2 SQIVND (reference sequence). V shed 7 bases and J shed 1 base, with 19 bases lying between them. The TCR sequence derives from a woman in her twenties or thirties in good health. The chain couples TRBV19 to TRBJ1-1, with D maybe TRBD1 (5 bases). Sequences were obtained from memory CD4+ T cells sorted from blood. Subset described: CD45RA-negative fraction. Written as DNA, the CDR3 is TGTGCCAGTAAACCAGGACGGGGGATTTGGAACACTGAAGCTTTCTTT. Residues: CASKPGRGIWNTEAFF.